This T cell receptor (beta chain) was recovered during a study of T cell changes during pregnancy in multiple sclerosis. TCRdb keeps only in-frame clones here, not all; method: immunoSEQ multiplex PCR. Altogether 50,000 to 65,000 clones are present, 75% to 90% being singletons, with the ten largest covering more than 1.5%. J gave up 8 bases and V 6 bases, and 15 bases lay outside the gene matches. Looked up from germline, CDR1 is MNHEY and CDR2 is SVGAGI. The CDR3 runs to 15 residues. This specimen was peripheral blood, taken after pregnancy. This rearrangement joins TRBV6-5 to TRBJ1-2; 7 nucleotides align to TRBD1. The sequence was collected from a female donor with multiple sclerosis, enrolled in a pregnancy study. The CDR3 is CASSQRPLTGNGYTF. Written as DNA, the CDR3 is TGTGCCAGCAGCCAGAGGCCTTTGACAGGGAACGGCTACACCTTC.